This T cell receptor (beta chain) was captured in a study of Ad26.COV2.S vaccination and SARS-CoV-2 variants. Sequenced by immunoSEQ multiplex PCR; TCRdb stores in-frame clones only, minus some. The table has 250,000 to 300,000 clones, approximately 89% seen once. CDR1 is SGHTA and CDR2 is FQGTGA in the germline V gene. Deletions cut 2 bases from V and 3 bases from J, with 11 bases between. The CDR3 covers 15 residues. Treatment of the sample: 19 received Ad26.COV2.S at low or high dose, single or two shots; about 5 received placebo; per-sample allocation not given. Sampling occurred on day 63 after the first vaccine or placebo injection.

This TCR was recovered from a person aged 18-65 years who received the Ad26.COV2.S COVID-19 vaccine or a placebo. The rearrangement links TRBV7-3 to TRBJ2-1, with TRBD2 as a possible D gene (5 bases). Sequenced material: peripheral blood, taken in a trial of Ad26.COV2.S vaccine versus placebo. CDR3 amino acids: CASSLATTHYNEQFF. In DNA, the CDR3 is TGTGCCAGCAGCTTAGCGACTACACACTACAATGAGCAGTTCTTC.